The clone carrying this T cell receptor (beta chain) was observed many times. Its antigen is unknown. This sample was taken from a study of T cells after yellow fever vaccination. Study background: Fractions of low cell number were prepared using SMART-Seq v4 Ultra Low Input.

TCRdb fed the 5' RACE reads into MiXCR, producing one record per CDR3 protein. The sample lists over 150,000 distinct CDR3 sequences; roughly 6.4% were seen once. Study-wide findings and caveats: Compared with primary, the secondary response was weaker and peaked at day 5, not 15. Relatively few clonotypes were ones that appeared in both CD4 and CD8 compartments.

The source of this sequence is a man between 18 and 29 years old who received the YFV17D yellow fever vaccine. Sample: CD4+ T cells sorted from PBMCs, taken on the day of the first yellow fever vaccination.

CDR3 residues: CASSERQLNTEAFF. DNA for the CDR3: TGTGCCAGCAGTGAACGGCAGCTAAACACTGAAGCTTTCTTT. This sequence joins TRBV6-1 and TRBJ1-1, with D uncertain. Trimming pared 2 bases from V and 2 bases from J, leaving 9 bases between. Germline lookup yields CDR1 MNHNS and CDR2 SASEGT. The CDR3 totals 14 residues.